This TCR beta chain was sequenced during a study of blood T cell repertoires in COVID-19. Whole-study context: Samples taken during acute and convalescent COVID-19 were collected in the United States, Italy and Spain. The cDNA or gDNA used as material had been derived from T cells, B-cell-depleted T cells, or PBMCs.

Germline CDR1 and CDR2: LGHDT and YNNKEL (reference sequence). CDR3 length: 14 amino acids. Trimming removed 4 bases from V and 5 bases from J; junction bases left unmatched: 3. Libraries were prepared by immunoSEQ multiplex PCR; TCRdb keeps only in-frame clonotypes and omits some of them. The sample lists some 150,000 clones, about nine tenths seen once, with 2% to 2.5% in the top ten. The rearrangement uses TRBV3-1 (or the pseudogene TRBV3-2) and TRBJ1-2; 11 nucleotides agree with TRBD1. The TCR comes from a middle-aged man with active COVID-19. The sample consisted of peripheral blood. The CDR3 region has the DNA TGTGCCAGCAGCCGGACAGGGGGCGAGTATGGCTACACCTTC. It codes for CASSRTGGEYGYTF.